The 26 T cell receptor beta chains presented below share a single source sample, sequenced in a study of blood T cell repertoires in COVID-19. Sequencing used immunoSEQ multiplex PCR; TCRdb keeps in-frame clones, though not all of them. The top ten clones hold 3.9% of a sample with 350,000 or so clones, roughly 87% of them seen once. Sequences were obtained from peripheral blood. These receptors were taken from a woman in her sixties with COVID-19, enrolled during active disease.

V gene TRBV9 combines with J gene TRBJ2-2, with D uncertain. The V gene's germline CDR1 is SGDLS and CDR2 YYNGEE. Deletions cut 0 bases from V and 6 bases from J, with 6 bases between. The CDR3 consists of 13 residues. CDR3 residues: CASSVALSGELFF. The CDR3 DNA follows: TGTGCCAGCAGCGTAGCCCTATCCGGGGAGCTGTTTTTT.

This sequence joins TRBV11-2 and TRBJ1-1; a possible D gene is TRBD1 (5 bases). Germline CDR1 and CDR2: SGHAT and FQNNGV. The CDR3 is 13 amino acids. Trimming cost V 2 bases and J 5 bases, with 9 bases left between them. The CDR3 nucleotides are TGTGCCAGCAGCTTACAGGGATATACTGAAGCTTTCTTT. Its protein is CASSLQGYTEAFF.

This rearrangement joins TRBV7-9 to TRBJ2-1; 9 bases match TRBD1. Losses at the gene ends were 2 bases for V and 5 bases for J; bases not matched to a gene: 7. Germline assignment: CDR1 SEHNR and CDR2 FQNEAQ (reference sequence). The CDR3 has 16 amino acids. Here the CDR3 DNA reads TGTGCCAGCAGCTTAAGGTCCACAGGGGGCCACAATGAGCAGTTCTTC. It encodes CASSLRSTGGHNEQFF. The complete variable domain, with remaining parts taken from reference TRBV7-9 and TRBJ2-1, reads DTGVSQNPRHKITKRGQNVTFRCDPISEHNRLYWYRQTLGQGPEFLTYFQNEAQLEKSRLLSDRFSAERPKGSFSTLEIQRTEQGDSAMYLCASSLRSTGGHNEQFFGPGTRLTVL.

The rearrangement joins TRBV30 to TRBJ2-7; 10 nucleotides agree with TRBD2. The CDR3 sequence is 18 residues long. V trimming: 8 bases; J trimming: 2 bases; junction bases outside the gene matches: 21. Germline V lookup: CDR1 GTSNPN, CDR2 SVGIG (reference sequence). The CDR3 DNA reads TGTGCCGGTATCTGGATAGCGCTAGCGGGGGTCCATGCCTACGAGCAGTACTTC. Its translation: CAGIWIALAGVHAYEQYF. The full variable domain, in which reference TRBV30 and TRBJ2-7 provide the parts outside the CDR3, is SQTIHQWPATLVQPVGSPLSLECTVEGTSNPNLYWYRQAAGRGLQLLFYSVGIGQISSEVPQNLSASRPQDRQFILSSKKLLLSDSGFYLCAGIWIALAGVHAYEQYFGPGTRLTVT.

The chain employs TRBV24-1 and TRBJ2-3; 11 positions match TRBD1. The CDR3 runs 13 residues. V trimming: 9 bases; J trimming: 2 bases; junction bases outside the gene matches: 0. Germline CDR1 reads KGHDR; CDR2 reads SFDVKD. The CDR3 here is CATGQGATDTQYF. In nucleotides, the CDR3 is TGTGCCACCGGACAGGGGGCCACAGATACGCAGTATTTT.

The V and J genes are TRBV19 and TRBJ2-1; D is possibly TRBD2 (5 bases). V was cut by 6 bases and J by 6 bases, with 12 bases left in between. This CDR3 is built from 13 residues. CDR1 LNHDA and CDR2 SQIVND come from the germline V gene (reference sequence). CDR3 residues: CASRRGPGNEQFF. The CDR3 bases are TGTGCCAGTAGACGGGGTCCTGGCAATGAGCAGTTCTTC.

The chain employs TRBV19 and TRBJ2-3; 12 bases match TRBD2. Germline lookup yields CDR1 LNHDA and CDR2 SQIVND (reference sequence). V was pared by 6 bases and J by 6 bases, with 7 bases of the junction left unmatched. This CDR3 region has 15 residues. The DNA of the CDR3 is TGTGCCAGTAGGACTAGCGGGGGAGGCCTCGATACGCAGTATTTT. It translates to CASRTSGGGLDTQYF.

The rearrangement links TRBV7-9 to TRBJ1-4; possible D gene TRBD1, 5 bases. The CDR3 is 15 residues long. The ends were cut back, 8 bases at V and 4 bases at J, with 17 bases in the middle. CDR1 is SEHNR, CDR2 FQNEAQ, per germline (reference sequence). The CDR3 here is CASGGTGLGNEKLFF. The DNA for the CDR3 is TGTGCCAGCGGGGGAACGGGACTCGGTAATGAAAAACTGTTTTTT. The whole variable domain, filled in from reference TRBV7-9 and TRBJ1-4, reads DTGVSQNPRHKITKRGQNVTFRCDPISEHNRLYWYRQTLGQGPEFLTYFQNEAQLEKSRLLSDRFSAERPKGSFSTLEIQRTEQGDSAMYLCASGGTGLGNEKLFFGSGTQLSVL.

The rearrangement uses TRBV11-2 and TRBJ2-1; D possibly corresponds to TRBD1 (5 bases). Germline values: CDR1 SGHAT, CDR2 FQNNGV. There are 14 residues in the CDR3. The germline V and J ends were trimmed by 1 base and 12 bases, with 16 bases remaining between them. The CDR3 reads CASSLGRTWGVQFF. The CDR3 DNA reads TGTGCCAGCAGCTTAGGGCGGACCTGGGGCGTGCAGTTCTTC.

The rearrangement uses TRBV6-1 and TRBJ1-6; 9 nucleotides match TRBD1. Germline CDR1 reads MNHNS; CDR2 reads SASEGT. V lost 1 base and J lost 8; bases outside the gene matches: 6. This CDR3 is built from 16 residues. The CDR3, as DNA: TGTGCCAGCAGTGAAGAGATAGACAGGGGGTATTCACCCCTCCACTTT. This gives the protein CASSEEIDRGYSPLHF.

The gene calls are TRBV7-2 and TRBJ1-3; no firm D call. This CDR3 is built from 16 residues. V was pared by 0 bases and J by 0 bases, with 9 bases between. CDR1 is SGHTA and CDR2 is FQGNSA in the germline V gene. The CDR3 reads CASSLARGVSGNTIYF. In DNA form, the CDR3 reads TGTGCCAGCAGCTTAGCCCGGGGAGTCTCTGGAAACACCATATATTTT.

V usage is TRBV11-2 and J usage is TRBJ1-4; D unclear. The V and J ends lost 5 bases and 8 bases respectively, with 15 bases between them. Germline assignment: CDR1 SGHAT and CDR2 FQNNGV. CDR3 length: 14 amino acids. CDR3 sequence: CASSPNGFGEKLFF. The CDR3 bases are TGTGCCAGCAGCCCAAACGGTTTCGGGGAAAAACTGTTTTTT.

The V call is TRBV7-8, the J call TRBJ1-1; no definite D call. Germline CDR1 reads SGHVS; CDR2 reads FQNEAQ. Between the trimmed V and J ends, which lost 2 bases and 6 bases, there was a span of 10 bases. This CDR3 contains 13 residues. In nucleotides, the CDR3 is TGTGCCAGCAGCTTACGGGGTACGGCTGAAGCTTTCTTT. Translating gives CASSLRGTAEAFF.

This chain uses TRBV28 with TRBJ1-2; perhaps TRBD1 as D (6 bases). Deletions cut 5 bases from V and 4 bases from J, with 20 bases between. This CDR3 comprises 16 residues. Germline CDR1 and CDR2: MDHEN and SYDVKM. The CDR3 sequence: CASSPYGQTTLYGYTF. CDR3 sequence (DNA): TGTGCCAGCAGTCCCTACGGACAGACGACGCTCTATGGCTACACCTTC.

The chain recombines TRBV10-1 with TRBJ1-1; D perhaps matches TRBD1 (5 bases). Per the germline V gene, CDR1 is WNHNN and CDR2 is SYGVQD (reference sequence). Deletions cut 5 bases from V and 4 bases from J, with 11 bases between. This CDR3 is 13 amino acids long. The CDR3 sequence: CASSRRGSTEAFF. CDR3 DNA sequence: TGCGCCAGCAGTCGACGGGGGTCCACTGAAGCTTTCTTT.

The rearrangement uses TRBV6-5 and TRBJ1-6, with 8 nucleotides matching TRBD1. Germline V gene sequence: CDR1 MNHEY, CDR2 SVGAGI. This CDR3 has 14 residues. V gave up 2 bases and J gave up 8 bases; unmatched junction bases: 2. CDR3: CASSYGQGYSPLHF. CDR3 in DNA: TGTGCCAGCAGTTACGGACAGGGATATTCACCCCTCCACTTT.

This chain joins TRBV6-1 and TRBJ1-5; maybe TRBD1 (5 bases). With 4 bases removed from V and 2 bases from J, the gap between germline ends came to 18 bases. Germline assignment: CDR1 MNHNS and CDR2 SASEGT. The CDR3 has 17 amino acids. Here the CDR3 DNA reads TGTGCCAGCAGTGGGAAGGCAGGGAGGGTAGGCAATCAGCCCCAGCATTTT. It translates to CASSGKAGRVGNQPQHF.

CDR3 protein: CASSYRRDSPLHF. CDR3 sequence (DNA): TGTGCCAGCAGTTACAGGCGGGATTCACCCCTCCACTTT. The chain has TRBV6-2 or TRBV6-3 and TRBJ1-6; D unresolved. V lost 2 bases and J lost 8, with 7 bases in between. Germline loops: CDR1 MNHEY, CDR2 SVGEGT. The CDR3 is 13 residues long.

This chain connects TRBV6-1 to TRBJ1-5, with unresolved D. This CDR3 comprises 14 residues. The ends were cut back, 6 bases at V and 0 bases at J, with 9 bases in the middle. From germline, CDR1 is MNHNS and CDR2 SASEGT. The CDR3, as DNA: TGTGCCAGCAGCAATCAGAATAGCAATCAGCCCCAGCATTTT. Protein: CASSNQNSNQPQHF.

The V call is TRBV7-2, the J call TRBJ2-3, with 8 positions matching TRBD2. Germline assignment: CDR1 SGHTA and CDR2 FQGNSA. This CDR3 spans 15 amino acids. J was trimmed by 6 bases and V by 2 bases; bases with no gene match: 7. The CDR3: CASSLIGGGGDTQYF. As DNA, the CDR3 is TGTGCCAGCAGCTTAATCGGGGGGGGAGGGGATACGCAGTATTTT.

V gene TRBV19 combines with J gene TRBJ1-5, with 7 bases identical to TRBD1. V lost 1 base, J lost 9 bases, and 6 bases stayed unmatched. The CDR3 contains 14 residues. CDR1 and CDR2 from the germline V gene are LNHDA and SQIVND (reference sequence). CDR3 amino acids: CASSIGDRKGPQHF. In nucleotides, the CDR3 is TGTGCCAGTAGTATAGGGGACAGAAAAGGGCCCCAGCATTTT. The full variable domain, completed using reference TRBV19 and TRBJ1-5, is DGGITQSPKYLFRKEGQNVTLSCEQNLNHDAMYWYRQDPGQGLRLIYYSQIVNDFQKGDIAEGYSVSREKKESFPLTVTSAQKNPTAFYLCASSIGDRKGPQHFGDGTRLSIL.

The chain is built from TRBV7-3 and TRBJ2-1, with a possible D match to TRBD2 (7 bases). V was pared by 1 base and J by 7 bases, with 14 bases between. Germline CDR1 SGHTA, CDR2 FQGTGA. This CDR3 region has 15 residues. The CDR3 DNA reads TGTGCCAGCAGCTTAAGCAGGGGAGGGTTAAATGAGCAGTTCTTC. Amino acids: CASSLSRGGLNEQFF.

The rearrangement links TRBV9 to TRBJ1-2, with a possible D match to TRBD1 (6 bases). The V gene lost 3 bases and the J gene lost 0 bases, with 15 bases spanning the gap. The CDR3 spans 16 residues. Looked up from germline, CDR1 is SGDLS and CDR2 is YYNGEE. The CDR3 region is CASSALGTTTNYGYTF. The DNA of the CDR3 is TGTGCCAGCAGCGCCCTTGGGACAACAACTAACTATGGCTACACCTTC.

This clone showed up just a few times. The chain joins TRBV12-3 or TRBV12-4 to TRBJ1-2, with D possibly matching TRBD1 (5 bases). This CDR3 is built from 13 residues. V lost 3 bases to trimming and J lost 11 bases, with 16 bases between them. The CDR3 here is CASSFNQGLGYTF. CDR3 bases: TGTGCCAGCAGTTTTAATCAGGGCTTAGGATACACCTTC.

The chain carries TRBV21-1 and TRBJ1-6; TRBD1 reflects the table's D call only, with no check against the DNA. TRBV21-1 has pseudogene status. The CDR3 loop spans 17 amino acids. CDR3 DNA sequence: TGTGCCAGCAGCAAAAGCGACAGGCTCAAAGGGGATTCACCCCTCCACTTT. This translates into CASSKSDRLKGDSPLHF.

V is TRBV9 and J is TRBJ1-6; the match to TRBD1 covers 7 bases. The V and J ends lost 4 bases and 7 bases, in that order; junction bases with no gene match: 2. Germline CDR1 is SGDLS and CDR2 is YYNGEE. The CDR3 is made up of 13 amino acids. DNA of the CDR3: TGTGCCAGCAGCACACAGGGGAATTCACCCCTCCACTTT. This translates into CASSTQGNSPLHF. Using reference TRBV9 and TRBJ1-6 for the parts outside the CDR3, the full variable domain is DSGVTQTPKHLITATGQRVTLRCSPRSGDLSVYWYQQSLDQGLQFLIQYYNGEERAKGNILERFSAQQFPDLHSELNLSSLELGDSALYFCASSTQGNSPLHFGNGTRLTVT.